These 24 T cell receptor beta chains share one sample of origin, sequenced in a study of blood T cell repertoires in COVID-19. This table comes from immunoSEQ multiplex PCR, and its TCRdb copy is limited to in-frame clones, with some not included. The data show approximately 180,000 clones, 84% seen once. The sample was PBMCs or T cells enriched from blood (not recorded which). The receptors here all came from a man over 45 who had recovered from COVID-19.

The chain carries TRBV5-5 and TRBJ2-3, with 8 bases lining up with TRBD2. J was trimmed by 0 bases and V by 1 base; bases with no gene match: 4. Germline loops: CDR1 SGHKS, CDR2 YYEKEE (reference sequence). The CDR3 length is 16 residues. In nucleotides, the CDR3 is TGTGCCAGCAGCTTGACGTTAGCGGGGAGCACAGATACGCAGTATTTT. This codes for CASSLTLAGSTDTQYF.

This clone was counted a single time. The V and J genes are TRBV3-1 (or the pseudogene TRBV3-2) and TRBJ2-7; 11 bases map to TRBD2. This CDR3 is 16 amino acids long. V lost 4 bases to trimming and J lost 2 bases; unmatched junction nucleotides: 7. Germline V gives CDR1 LGHDT, CDR2 YNNKEL (reference sequence). The chain's CDR3 is CASSRLGGLAAYEQYF. The CDR3 nucleotides read TGTGCCAGCAGCCGACTGGGGGGACTAGCGGCCTACGAGCAGTACTTC.

The J gene is TRBJ1-5, the V gene TRBV12-3 or TRBV12-4; D remains unclear. CDR3 length equals 13 residues. V lost 4 bases and J 3 bases, leaving 7 bases between the germline ends. CDR3 sequence: CASSYSNNQPQHF. The CDR3 coding sequence is TGTGCCAGCAGTTACAGTAACAATCAGCCCCAGCATTTT.

V gene TRBV6-5 combines with J gene TRBJ2-5, with a weak D call TRBD1 (5 bases). Trimming removed 2 bases from V and 2 bases from J, with 6 bases in between. This CDR3 is built from 13 residues. Germline V gene data show CDR1 as MNHEY and CDR2 as SVGAGI. DNA of the CDR3: TGTGCCAGCAGTTACGCAGGGCAAGAGACCCAGTACTTC. Protein product: CASSYAGQETQYF.

The rearrangement uses TRBV11-1 and TRBJ2-1, with a weak D call TRBD1 (6 bases). CDR3 length equals 15 residues. The V gene lost 2 bases and the J gene lost 7 bases, with 15 bases spanning the gap. Germline values: CDR1 SGHAT, CDR2 FQDESV (reference sequence). The CDR3 nucleotides read TGTGCCAGCAGCTTAACCGGGACAAATACAAATGAGCAGTTCTTC. This sequence encodes CASSLTGTNTNEQFF.

The chain carries TRBV18 and TRBJ1-6; D remains ambiguous. This CDR3 has 14 residues. Per germline, CDR1 KGHSH and CDR2 LQKENI. V was shortened by 4 bases and J by 6 bases, with 10 bases between the two germline ends. Written as DNA, the CDR3 is TGTGCCAGCTCACGGAGGGAAGTTAATTCACCCCTCCACTTT. Amino acids: CASSRREVNSPLHF.

The chain combines TRBV5-6 with TRBJ2-1; weak D call: TRBD2 (7 bases). V lost 4 bases and J lost 4, with 21 bases in between. CDR3 size: 17 residues. Germline V gives CDR1 SGHDT, CDR2 YYEEEE. CDR3 in amino acids: CASSQILAEGGYNEQFF. The CDR3 bases are TGTGCCAGCAGCCAAATTCTAGCGGAGGGGGGTTACAATGAGCAGTTCTTC.

This clone showed up just a few times. The chain combines TRBV27 with TRBJ2-2, with 10 bases that match TRBD1. The CDR3 spans 18 residues. V lost 0 bases, J lost 7 bases, and 11 bases stayed unmatched. Per the germline V gene, CDR1 is MNHEY and CDR2 is SMNVEV (reference sequence). The DNA for the CDR3 is TGTGCCAGCAGTTTATCCCCACCTTACGGGACAGGGGTCGGGGAGCTGTTTTTT. This gives the protein CASSLSPPYGTGVGELFF.

The chain is built from TRBV3-1 (or the pseudogene TRBV3-2) and TRBJ2-1; 9 bases fit TRBD1. The J segment lost 8 bases and the V segment lost 0 bases, leaving 5 bases of the junction unmatched. This CDR3 spans 15 amino acids. Germline assignment: CDR1 LGHDT and CDR2 YNNKEL (reference sequence). Here the CDR3 reads CASSQEGTGKDEQFF. CDR3 DNA: TGTGCCAGCAGCCAAGAGGGGACAGGGAAGGATGAGCAGTTCTTC.

The CDR3, as DNA: TGCAGCGTTGAAGGGGGCGCAGGTGGCTACACCTTC. Translating gives CSVEGGAGGYTF. This chain joins TRBV29-1 and TRBJ1-2; tentatively, D is TRBD1 (5 bases). V gave up 1 base and J gave up 7 bases, with 10 bases separating them. CDR1 and CDR2 from the germline V gene are SQVTM and ANQGSEA. The CDR3 has 12 residues. Variable domain in full (rest from reference TRBV29-1 and TRBJ1-2): SAVISQKPSRDICQRGTSLTIQCQVDSQVTMMFWYRQQPGQSLTLIATANQGSEATYESGFVIDKFPISRPNLTFSTLTVSNMSPEDSSIYLCSVEGGAGGYTFGSGTRLTVV.

The V gene is TRBV19, the J gene TRBJ2-7, with 9 bases matching TRBD2. The CDR3 runs 13 residues. Germline loops: CDR1 LNHDA, CDR2 SQIVND (reference sequence). The trim removed 5 bases at V and 5 bases at J, leaving 4 bases unmatched. CDR3: CASSPGLAHEQYF. Written as DNA, the CDR3 is TGTGCCAGTAGTCCGGGACTAGCCCACGAGCAGTACTTC.

This clone was observed a handful of times. The rearrangement uses TRBV11-2 and TRBJ2-2; a possible D gene is TRBD1 (5 bases). The germline gives CDR1 SGHAT, CDR2 FQNNGV. The CDR3 is 19 residues long. V shed 5 bases and J shed 0 bases, with 22 bases lying between them. The CDR3 protein is CASSPASATAHANTGELFF. The CDR3 DNA sequence: TGTGCCAGCAGCCCCGCCTCCGCGACAGCACACGCGAACACCGGGGAGCTGTTTTTT.

The chain is built from TRBV2 and TRBJ1-5; TRBD1 agrees at 7 bases. The germline gives CDR1 SNHLY, CDR2 FYNNEI. The CDR3 length is 14 residues. V lost 7 bases and J lost 2; bases outside the gene matches: 5. The CDR3 sequence is CASKVDRGNQPQHF. The CDR3 DNA reads as TGTGCCAGCAAGGTCGACAGGGGCAATCAGCCCCAGCATTTT.

J is TRBJ2-2 and V is TRBV24-1; TRBD1 matches at 11 bases. The CDR3 totals 14 residues. Germline V gene data show CDR1 as KGHDR and CDR2 as SFDVKD. J was trimmed by 4 bases and V by 8 bases; bases with no gene match: 2. This CDR3 is CATTGTGGTGELFF. CDR3 nucleotide sequence: TGTGCCACCACCGGGACAGGGGGCACCGGGGAGCTGTTTTTT.

This clone has a single count. The V and J genes are TRBV3-1 (or the pseudogene TRBV3-2) and TRBJ1-1; 7 bases agree with TRBD1. The V gene end was trimmed by 6 bases and the J gene end by 6 bases; junction bases not matched to a gene: 16. Germline V gene data show CDR1 as LGHDT and CDR2 as YNNKEL (reference sequence). CDR3 length: 16 residues. CDR3 amino acids: CASSNRAQGVRAEAFF. DNA of the CDR3: TGTGCCAGCAGTAATAGGGCCCAGGGGGTAAGGGCTGAAGCTTTCTTT.

The rearrangement links TRBV5-1 to TRBJ2-7; 9 bases are a match to TRBD1. J was trimmed by 2 bases and V by 4 bases; bases with no gene match: 10. The germline V gene has CDR1 SGHRS and CDR2 YFSETQ. The CDR3 spans 16 residues. CDR3 coding DNA: TGCGCCAGCAGCCGGTTCCTGGACAGGGGCACCTACGAGCAGTACTTC. Encoded protein: CASSRFLDRGTYEQYF. The full variable domain, in which reference TRBV5-1 and TRBJ2-7 provide the parts outside the CDR3, is KAGVTQTPRYLIKTRGQQVTLSCSPISGHRSVSWYQQTPGQGLQFLFEYFSETQRNKGNFPGRFSGRQFSNSRSEMNVSTLELGDSALYLCASSRFLDRGTYEQYFGPGTRLTVT.

The rearrangement links TRBV5-4 to TRBJ1-4; the D is unclear. The CDR3 is 13 amino acids. The V end was cut by 0 bases, the J end by 5 bases, with 5 bases between. From germline, CDR1 is SGHNT and CDR2 YYREEE (reference sequence). The CDR3: CASSLGENEKLFF. Here the CDR3 DNA reads TGTGCCAGCAGCTTGGGGGAGAATGAAAAACTGTTTTTT.

This chain connects TRBV30 to TRBJ1-5; 7 bases map to TRBD1. The V and J ends lost 3 bases and 2 bases, in that order; junction bases with no gene match: 13. Per the germline V gene, CDR1 is GTSNPN and CDR2 is SVGIG (reference sequence). This CDR3 is 17 amino acids long. The CDR3 here is CAWSQPGQLVGNQPQHF. CDR3 nucleotides: TGTGCCTGGAGCCAACCGGGACAGTTGGTTGGCAATCAGCCCCAGCATTTT.

The chain uses TRBV5-4 and TRBJ1-4; TRBD1 agrees at 7 bases. The germline V gene has CDR1 SGHNT and CDR2 YYREEE (reference sequence). Trimming took 3 bases from V and 7 from J; bases not matched to a gene: 6. This CDR3 is built from 14 residues. CDR3 loop: CASSYPRGSEKLFF. The CDR3 DNA follows: TGTGCCAGCAGCTACCCCAGGGGGTCTGAAAAACTGTTTTTT.

The V gene is TRBV3-1 (or the pseudogene TRBV3-2), the J gene TRBJ2-7, with 10 positions matching TRBD1. CDR3 length: 16 amino acids. With 4 bases clipped from V and 0 bases from J, the junction kept 6 bases outside the gene matches. Germline V gives CDR1 LGHDT, CDR2 YNNKEL (reference sequence). DNA of the CDR3: TGTGCCAGCAGCCCCCGACAGGGGGCGAGCTCCTACGAGCAGTACTTC. The encoded protein is CASSPRQGASSYEQYF.

The chain is built from TRBV4-1 and TRBJ2-5; 8 positions agree with TRBD2. Germline V gives CDR1 MGHRA, CDR2 YSYEKL. The CDR3 spans 15 residues. V lost 3 bases to trimming and J lost 1 base; unmatched junction nucleotides: 4. The CDR3 loop is CASSHPGTSQETQYF. DNA for the CDR3: TGCGCCAGCAGCCACCCCGGGACTAGCCAAGAGACCCAGTACTTC.

The chain carries TRBV4-1 and TRBJ2-1, with a tentative D call TRBD2 (6 bases). Germline-derived CDR1 and CDR2 are MGHRA and YSYEKL. V dropped 1 base and J dropped 9 bases, with 16 bases sitting between them. The CDR3 covers 15 residues. The CDR3 nucleotides read TGCGCCAGCAGCCAAGCTAAAATACTAGCTTCTGAGCAGTTCTTC. This translates into CASSQAKILASEQFF.

CDR3 region: CASSLDRVYSSTDTQYF. For the CDR3, the DNA is TGTGCCAGCAGCTTAGATCGGGTCTACTCGAGCACAGATACGCAGTATTTT. The genes are TRBV11-2 and TRBJ2-3; D call uncertain. Germline V gene data show CDR1 as SGHAT and CDR2 as FQNNGV. V was shortened by 0 bases and J by 0 bases, with 13 bases between the two germline ends. This CDR3 has 17 residues.

V gene TRBV3-1 (or the pseudogene TRBV3-2) combines with J gene TRBJ2-1, with D perhaps matching TRBD1 (6 bases). Germline V gene lookup returns CDR1 LGHDT and CDR2 YNNKEL (reference sequence). V lost 5 bases to trimming and J lost 11 bases, with 22 bases between them. This CDR3 contains 15 residues. CDR3 coding DNA: TGTGCCAGCAGCAGCCGGGACCTACGAAGGGGGAAGCAGTTCTTC. As protein: CASSSRDLRRGKQFF.